The 12 T cell receptor beta chains presented below share a single source sample, sequenced in a study of Ad26.COV2.S vaccination and SARS-CoV-2 variants. Described treatment: some 20 received Ad26.COV2.S at low or high dose, single or two shots; a few received placebo; per-sample allocation not given. At day 63 after the first vaccine or placebo injection, samples were drawn. The method was immunoSEQ multiplex PCR; TCRdb's version includes in-frame clones alone and lacks a portion of them. The table records about 250,000 clones, around 90% of them present only once. Specimen: peripheral blood, collected in a trial of Ad26.COV2.S vaccine versus placebo. The receptors were gathered from a person between 18 and 59 years old who received the Ad26.COV2.S COVID-19 vaccine or a placebo.

The chain carries TRBV5-1 and TRBJ2-3; D is uncertain. The CDR3 is 15 residues long. Looked up from germline, CDR1 is SGHRS and CDR2 is YFSETQ. Trimming pared 4 bases from V and 1 base from J, leaving 13 bases between. CDR3 loop: CASSPLVGGTDTQYF. CDR3 DNA sequence: TGCGCCAGCAGCCCTCTCGTCGGAGGCACAGATACGCAGTATTTT.

About this clone itself: The same CDR3 also results from other DNA sequences found in this sample. V usage is TRBV5-6 and J usage is TRBJ2-3; weak D call: TRBD2 (6 bases). The V and J ends lost 4 bases and 2 bases respectively, with 14 bases between them. CDR3 length: 15 amino acids. The germline gives CDR1 SGHDT, CDR2 YYEEEE. The DNA of the CDR3 is TGTGCCAGCAGCAGGCGGGACCGATACACAGATACGCAGTATTTT. It encodes CASSRRDRYTDTQYF.

The V call is TRBV5-3, the J call TRBJ1-2; TRBD1 is a possible D gene (5 bases). TRBV5-3 is reported as an ORF; its role is uncertain. CDR3 length equals 14 residues. The V gene lost 5 bases and the J gene lost 8 bases, with 19 bases spanning the gap. The CDR3, as DNA: TGTGCCAGAAGGAATCATGGGGCAGGCCGCGGCTACACCTTC. It yields the protein CARRNHGAGRGYTF.

The rearrangement links TRBV6-4 to TRBJ2-3; 7 bases fit TRBD1. V gave up 0 bases and J gave up 2 bases; unmatched junction bases: 5. The CDR3 covers 16 residues. Per the germline V gene, CDR1 is MRHNA and CDR2 is SNTAGT. The CDR3 DNA follows: TGTGCCAGCAGTGACTCTCCGGGACAGTCCACAGATACGCAGTATTTT. Amino acid sequence: CASSDSPGQSTDTQYF.

This chain connects TRBV4-3 to TRBJ1-4; D possibly corresponds to TRBD1 (6 bases). CDR1 LGHNA and CDR2 YSLEER come from the germline V gene. This CDR3 has 16 residues. V was clipped by 0 bases and J by 7 bases, with 15 bases between them. In nucleotides, the CDR3 is TGCGCCAGCAGCCAAGATTGGGCAGGGGTTACTGAAAAACTGTTTTTT. Translated: CASSQDWAGVTEKLFF.

V and J are TRBV4-3 and TRBJ1-2; the match to TRBD1 covers 10 bases. The CDR3 spans 15 residues. With V trimmed by 1 base and J by 5 bases, 4 bases remained unmatched. CDR1 is LGHNA, CDR2 YSLEER, per germline. The CDR3 DNA reads TGCGCCAGCAGCCAAGCCGGGACAGGGGTATATGGCTACACCTTC. Its protein product is CASSQAGTGVYGYTF.

Only one count was recorded for this clone. The chain recombines TRBV18 with TRBJ2-5, with 11 bases identical to TRBD2. There are 15 residues in the CDR3. The V gene end was trimmed by 3 bases and the J gene end by 4 bases; junction bases not matched to a gene: 4. From germline, CDR1 is KGHSH and CDR2 LQKENI. The CDR3 loop is CASSPTSGNRETQYF. The CDR3 DNA reads as TGTGCCAGCTCACCGACTAGCGGGAACAGAGAGACCCAGTACTTC.

V and J are TRBV5-5 and TRBJ2-7; no clear D gene. Germline values: CDR1 SGHKS, CDR2 YYEKEE (reference sequence). The CDR3 covers 13 residues. Trimming removed 0 bases at V and 5 bases at J, with 9 bases between. CDR3 bases: TGTGCCAGCAGCTTGGGAGTTGGACACGAGCAGTACGTC. Protein: CASSLGVGHEQYV.

The chain couples TRBV3-1 (or the pseudogene TRBV3-2) to TRBJ2-3, with TRBD1 matching 10 bases. V trimming: 6 bases; J trimming: 4 bases; junction bases outside the gene matches: 7. This CDR3 region has 15 residues. From germline, CDR1 is LGHDT and CDR2 YNNKEL (reference sequence). The CDR3 protein is CASRLAGQGPDTQYF. CDR3 sequence (DNA): TGTGCCAGCAGGCTGGCGGGACAGGGGCCAGATACGCAGTATTTT.

Notes on this clone: Germline is not matched at one junction end, which may reflect a read error. The V and J genes are TRBV5-4 and TRBJ2-7, with 10 bases lining up with TRBD2. Germline V lookup: CDR1 SGHNT, CDR2 YYREEE (reference sequence). The CDR3 has 16 residues. DNA of the CDR3: TGTGCCAGCAGCTTGGGGCAGCGGGGGGGCTCCAACGAGCAGTACTTC. Translated: CASSLGQRGGSNEQYF.

Remarks on this clone: Other DNA sequences in the same sample also yield this CDR3. This chain joins TRBV27 and TRBJ2-2, with unresolved D. Trimming cost V 2 bases and J 4 bases, with 8 bases left between them. CDR3 size: 14 residues. Germline V lookup: CDR1 MNHEY, CDR2 SMNVEV (reference sequence). The CDR3 loop is CASSLGLLTGELFF. CDR3 coding DNA: TGTGCCAGCAGTTTAGGGCTCCTCACCGGGGAGCTGTTTTTT.

The rearrangement links TRBV7-9 to TRBJ2-1; possibly TRBD2 for D (5 bases). The V gene's germline CDR1 is SEHNR and CDR2 FQNEAQ (reference sequence). V was trimmed by 8 bases and J by 6 bases, leaving 14 bases between them. The CDR3 is 13 amino acids. The DNA of the CDR3 is TGTGCCAGCGAAGCTCGCGGAGGCAATGAGCAGTTCTTC. Protein: CASEARGGNEQFF.